This TCR beta chain was sequenced during a study of blood T cell repertoires in COVID-19. The CDR3 has 15 amino acids. CDR1 and CDR2 from the germline V gene are KGHDR and SFDVKD. Between the trimmed V and J ends, which lost 0 bases and 5 bases, there was a span of 12 bases. In the original workflow: Estimation of nucleated cell counts relied on the amplification of reference gene primers. Sequencing was performed with immunoSEQ multiplex PCR; in TCRdb, only in-frame clones are kept and a portion is missing. V and J calls and clone size are those listed in that table; D and trimming were worked out from the DNA. The profile shows under 400,000 clones, 80% to 90% of them singletons.

The TCR was taken from a woman aged 40 to 50 with acute COVID-19. The genes are TRBV24-1 and TRBJ2-5; D perhaps matches TRBD1 (5 bases). The sample was PBMCs or T cells enriched from blood (not recorded which). The CDR3 DNA follows: TGTGCCACCAGTGATTTGGAAGGGGTTAAGGAGACCCAGTACTTC. As protein: CATSDLEGVKETQYF.